Below, 12 T cell receptor beta chains from the same sample are listed, as sequenced in a study of cytomegalovirus exposure and HLA in healthy donors. Researchers ran the PCR with 60 Vbeta and 13 Jbeta primers. TCRdb's copy holds only in-frame clones and misses some; the assay was immunoSEQ multiplex PCR. There are nearly 200,000 clones in the sample; 80% to 90% occur only once, and over 1% lies in the top ten. The sequencing sample was made of PBMCs. Receptor source: a man aged 25-40 years in good health and CMV-seronegative.

The chain combines TRBV7-9 with TRBJ2-6; TRBD2 matches 15 bases. Trimming removed 5 bases from V and 3 bases from J; junction bases left unmatched: 5. This CDR3 is built from 18 residues. Germline V CDR1 and CDR2: SEHNR, FQNEAQ (reference sequence). The CDR3 sequence: CASSQPGLAGGGANVLTF. The CDR3 bases are TGTGCCAGCAGCCAACCGGGACTAGCGGGAGGTGGGGCCAACGTCCTGACTTTC.

The rearrangement links TRBV28 to TRBJ1-2, with D hard to call. The ends were cut back, 5 bases at V and 0 bases at J, with 13 bases in the middle. Germline assignment: CDR1 MDHEN and CDR2 SYDVKM. The CDR3 spans 15 residues. CDR3: CASSIQQITNYGYTF. DNA for the CDR3: TGTGCCAGCAGTATCCAACAGATTACTAACTATGGCTACACCTTC.

The rearrangement uses TRBV28 and TRBJ2-2, with D maybe TRBD1 (6 bases). Germline V gene data show CDR1 as MDHEN and CDR2 as SYDVKM. The CDR3 contains 14 residues. V gave up 7 bases and J gave up 1 base, with 10 bases separating them. CDR3 sequence (DNA): TGTGCCAGCAAGCCGGGACAGAACACCGGGGAGCTGTTTTTT. It specifies CASKPGQNTGELFF.

The chain carries TRBV28 and TRBJ2-1; D might be TRBD1 (6 bases). V was shortened by 5 bases and J by 9 bases, with 20 bases between the two germline ends. CDR3 length equals 15 residues. Germline V gene data show CDR1 as MDHEN and CDR2 as SYDVKM. CDR3 DNA: TGTGCCAGCAGTGGGGGCAGGGGTGTTGTGAGTGAGCAGTTCTTC. Protein: CASSGGRGVVSEQFF.

The chain uses TRBV7-8 and TRBJ2-3, with 12 bases identical to TRBD2. The CDR3 has 17 amino acids. The V gene's germline CDR1 is SGHVS and CDR2 FQNEAQ. V lost 5 bases, J lost 7 bases, and 13 bases stayed unmatched. As DNA, the CDR3 is TGTGCCAGCAGCCCCCGCCTACTGACTAGCGGGGGTCATACGCAGTATTTT. It translates to CASSPRLLTSGGHTQYF.

The chain has TRBV7-8 and TRBJ2-3; 11 positions agree with TRBD2. Per germline, CDR1 SGHVS and CDR2 FQNEAQ. Trimming at V came to 3 bases and at J to 0 bases, leaving 2 bases not matched to a gene. The CDR3 has 16 amino acids. CDR3 in DNA: TGTGCCAGCAGCTTCCTAGCGGGGGGAAGCACAGATACGCAGTATTTT. The encoded protein is CASSFLAGGSTDTQYF. Using reference TRBV7-8 and TRBJ2-3 for the parts outside the CDR3, the full variable domain is GAGVSQSPRYKVAKRGQDVALRCDPISGHVSLFWYQQALGQGPEFLTYFQNEAQLDKSGLPSDRFFAERPEGSVSTLKIQRTQQEDSAVYLCASSFLAGGSTDTQYFGPGTRLTVL.

In DNA form, the CDR3 reads TGTGCCAGCCGACAGGGTACCACCTACGAGCAGTACTTC. Its protein product is CASRQGTTYEQYF. The chain uses TRBV27 and TRBJ2-7; 7 bases align to TRBD1. J lost 2 bases, V lost 8 bases, and 6 bases had no gene match. The CDR3 runs 13 residues. Germline CDR1 MNHEY, CDR2 SMNVEV (reference sequence).

This clone was seen just once. V gene TRBV27 combines with J gene TRBJ1-5; D is unclear. This CDR3 contains 16 residues. Germline V gene sequence: CDR1 MNHEY, CDR2 SMNVEV (reference sequence). Trimming left V 5 bases short and J 9 bases short, with 23 bases between. The CDR3 DNA sequence: TGTGCCAGCAGTGGCCAAAAAGACGGCCTACGGGGGCCCCAGCATTTT. Protein: CASSGQKDGLRGPQHF.

The rearrangement links TRBV5-4 to TRBJ2-7; 10 bases line up with TRBD1. The germline gives CDR1 SGHNT, CDR2 YYREEE (reference sequence). The CDR3 runs to 15 residues. V lost 1 base and J lost 2; bases outside the gene matches: 3. The chain's CDR3 is CASSLRGQGTYEQYF. The CDR3, as DNA: TGTGCCAGCAGCTTGAGGGGACAGGGGACCTACGAGCAGTACTTC.

The V call is TRBV9, the J call TRBJ2-7, with 8 bases matching TRBD2. Germline CDR1 SGDLS, CDR2 YYNGEE. Germline trimming cut 0 bases from V and 2 bases from J; bases unmatched to any gene: 7. The CDR3 runs to 16 residues. The CDR3 protein is CASSVGSSGATYEQYF. As DNA, the CDR3 is TGTGCCAGCAGCGTAGGAAGTAGCGGGGCCACCTACGAGCAGTACTTC.

The chain combines TRBV4-2 with TRBJ2-1; D may be TRBD2 (6 bases). The CDR3 length is 16 residues. From germline, CDR1 is LGHNA and CDR2 YNFKEQ. Trimming stripped 4 bases from V and 1 base from J, with 14 bases between. The CDR3: CASSREGGGSYNEQFF. CDR3 bases: TGTGCCAGCAGCCGCGAGGGAGGAGGGTCCTACAATGAGCAGTTCTTC.

The rearrangement joins TRBV28 to TRBJ1-3; TRBD1 might be the D (5 bases). Germline CDR1 is MDHEN and CDR2 is SYDVKM. With 2 bases removed from V and 0 bases from J, the gap between germline ends came to 11 bases. The CDR3 has 16 residues. This chain's CDR3 is CASSLVRVSSGNTIYF. The CDR3, as DNA: TGTGCCAGCAGTTTAGTCAGGGTGAGCTCTGGAAACACCATATATTTT.